This T cell receptor beta chain stems from a study of blood T cell repertoires in COVID-19. Background on the study: The United States, Italy and Spain supplied acute and convalescent COVID-19 samples. Sample material is recorded as cDNA or gDNA derived from T cells, B-cell-depleted T cells, or PBMCs.

The Seattle patients, enrolled during active infection, were followed longitudinally. In the source study's methods: Estimated nucleated cell counts came from reference gene primer amplification. Generated by immunoSEQ multiplex PCR, the TCRdb table keeps only in-frame clones and is missing some. V, J and clone size are taken as reported in that table, and D and trimming were inferred from the DNA itself. The table includes 200,000 to 250,000 clones, roughly 88% detected once. CDR3 size: 16 residues. The V end lost 0 bases, the J end lost 8 bases, and 19 bases lay between the germline ends. The V gene's germline CDR1 is MNHEY and CDR2 SVGAGI.

The rearrangement joins TRBV6-5 to TRBJ1-2, with D perhaps matching TRBD1 (6 bases). The sequence was obtained from a woman in her twenties or thirties with COVID-19, enrolled during active disease. The sequenced sample was peripheral blood. CDR3 loop: CASSYSRTAEGEGYTF. As DNA, the CDR3 is TGTGCCAGCAGTTACTCACGGACAGCGGAAGGAGAGGGCTACACCTTC.